Listed below are T cell receptor beta chains from one sample, sequenced in a study of T cells in Graves' hyperthyroidism and ophthalmopathy. Each CDR3 protein gets one entry after TCRdb re-called the multiplex PCR reads with MiXCR. The sample lists 350,000 to 400,000 distinct CDR3 sequences, over 15% seen once, with around 3.6% in the top ten. Sequenced material: blood. The receptors stem from a woman under 30 with Graves' hyperthyroidism. CDR3s include the opening cysteine and the closing phenylalanine or tryptophan. Each record gives: clone size, J gene, D gene, V gene, CDR3 protein, CDR3 DNA. The D gene is left open where the match is weak. The size field is filled for only some rows; it gives once, few, many or a size class.

abundance: many; j_gene: TRBJ1-1; d_gene: TRBD1; v_gene: TRBV29-1; CDR3aa: CSVRQGARTEAFF; CDR3nt: TGCAGCGTCCGACAGGGGGCGCGAACTGAAGCTTTCTTT
abundance: many; j_gene: TRBJ2-7; d_gene: TRBD2; v_gene: TRBV9; CDR3aa: CASSVQGLAGDEQYF; CDR3nt: TGTGCCAGCAGCGTACAAGGACTAGCGGGGGACGAGCAGTACTTC
abundance: many; j_gene: TRBJ2-7; d_gene: TRBD2; v_gene: TRBV12-3/TRBV12-4; CDR3aa: CASSLGTSWGYEQYF; CDR3nt: TGTGCCAGCAGCCTTGGGACTAGCTGGGGGTACGAGCAGTACTTC
abundance: few; j_gene: TRBJ1-5; d_gene: .; v_gene: TRBV4-2; CDR3aa: CASSQTVGKNGNQPQHF; CDR3nt: TGTGCCAGCAGCCAGACCGTGGGGAAAAATGGCAATCAGCCCCAGCATTTT
abundance: many; j_gene: TRBJ1-1; d_gene: .; v_gene: TRBV9; CDR3aa: CASSVVGGRDAEAFF; CDR3nt: TGTGCCAGCAGCGTAGTGGGTGGCAGGGACGCTGAAGCTTTCTTT
abundance: .; j_gene: TRBJ2-4; d_gene: TRBD2; v_gene: TRBV6-1; CDR3aa: CASSERGTSGLAKNIQYF; CDR3nt: TGTGCCAGCAGTGAAAGGGGGACTAGCGGGCTAGCCAAAAACATTCAGTACTTC
abundance: many; j_gene: TRBJ2-2; d_gene: TRBD1; v_gene: TRBV5-1; CDR3aa: CASSYLDRGTGELFF; CDR3nt: TGCGCCAGCAGCTATTTGGACAGGGGTACCGGGGAGCTGTTTTTT
abundance: many; j_gene: TRBJ1-2; d_gene: .; v_gene: TRBV15; CDR3aa: CATSRVVEAGYTF; CDR3nt: TGTGCCACCAGCAGAGTGGTCGAGGCTGGCTACACCTTC
abundance: many; j_gene: TRBJ2-7; d_gene: TRBD2; v_gene: TRBV30; CDR3aa: CAWGSSGGPVEQYF; CDR3nt: TGTGCCTGGGGCTCTAGCGGGGGGCCGGTCGAGCAGTACTTC
abundance: many; j_gene: TRBJ1-1; d_gene: .; v_gene: TRBV2; CDR3aa: CAKGNTEAFF; CDR3nt: TGTGCTAAAGGTAACACTGAAGCTTTCTTT
abundance: .; j_gene: TRBJ2-7; d_gene: .; v_gene: TRBV7-2; CDR3aa: CASSLVGTQGSEQYF; CDR3nt: TGTGCCAGCAGCTTAGTGGGGACCCAAGGCAGCGAGCAGTACTTC
abundance: many; j_gene: TRBJ1-1; d_gene: .; v_gene: TRBV12-3/TRBV12-4; CDR3aa: CASSSPSARGNTEAFF; CDR3nt: TGTGCCAGCAGTTCCCCGTCCGCCAGGGGCAACACTGAAGCTTTCTTT
abundance: many; j_gene: TRBJ1-2; d_gene: .; v_gene: TRBV10-3; CDR3aa: CAISEEVGVTGGYTF; CDR3nt: TGTGCCATCAGCGAAGAGGTCGGGGTCACGGGTGGCTACACCTTC
abundance: many; j_gene: TRBJ2-7; d_gene: .; v_gene: TRBV30; CDR3aa: CAWRPRVASEQYF; CDR3nt: TGTGCCTGGAGGCCTAGGGTGGCGAGCGAGCAGTACTTC
abundance: many; j_gene: TRBJ2-7; d_gene: TRBD2; v_gene: TRBV12-3/TRBV12-4; CDR3aa: CASNGGGNEQYF; CDR3nt: TGTGCCAGCAACGGGGGGGGGAACGAGCAGTACTTC
abundance: few; j_gene: TRBJ2-5; d_gene: TRBD1; v_gene: TRBV4-1; CDR3aa: CASSQDLGTGLLVQETQYF; CDR3nt: TGCGCCAGCAGCCAAGATCTGGGGACAGGGCTCCTCGTCCAAGAGACCCAGTACTTC
abundance: many; j_gene: TRBJ1-1; d_gene: TRBD1; v_gene: TRBV18; CDR3aa: CASSPTLSPRGQEAFF; CDR3nt: TGTGCCAGCTCACCAACTCTGTCGCCAAGGGGGCAAGAAGCTTTCTTT
abundance: many; j_gene: TRBJ1-2; d_gene: .; v_gene: TRBV20-1; CDR3aa: CSARRLEYGYTF; CDR3nt: TGCAGTGCCAGGCGACTCGAGTATGGCTACACCTTC
abundance: many; j_gene: TRBJ1-1; d_gene: .; v_gene: TRBV29-1; CDR3aa: CSVEARLNTEAFF; CDR3nt: TGCAGCGTTGAAGCACGCCTGAACACTGAAGCTTTCTTT
abundance: many; j_gene: TRBJ2-2; d_gene: TRBD2; v_gene: TRBV2; CDR3aa: CASSESRGELSF; CDR3nt: TGTGCCAGCAGTGAATCCCGGGGGGAGCTGTCTTTT
abundance: .; j_gene: TRBJ1-1; d_gene: .; v_gene: TRBV5-1; CDR3aa: CASSLVGAIHTEAFF; CDR3nt: TGCGCCAGCAGCTTGGTGGGGGCTATTCACACTGAAGCTTTCTTT
abundance: many; j_gene: TRBJ1-1; d_gene: .; v_gene: TRBV13; CDR3aa: CASSNPRVWATEAFF; CDR3nt: TGTGCCAGCAGCAACCCCAGGGTTTGGGCCACTGAAGCTTTCTTT
abundance: .; j_gene: TRBJ2-7; d_gene: TRBD2; v_gene: TRBV25-1; CDR3aa: CASRLAGNAEQYF; CDR3nt: TGTGCCAGCAGACTAGCGGGAAACGCCGAGCAGTACTTC
abundance: many; j_gene: TRBJ2-5; d_gene: TRBD2; v_gene: TRBV12-3/TRBV12-4; CDR3aa: CASSLGGLAGGLQYF; CDR3nt: TGTGCCAGCAGTTTAGGTGGGCTAGCGGGGGGACTACAGTACTTC
abundance: many; j_gene: TRBJ2-7; d_gene: TRBD2; v_gene: TRBV6-1; CDR3aa: CASSEPGLAIVFSYEQYF; CDR3nt: TGTGCCAGCAGTGAACCGGGACTAGCGATTGTCTTTTCCTACGAGCAGTACTTC
abundance: many; j_gene: TRBJ1-2; d_gene: .; v_gene: TRBV24-1; CDR3aa: CATSDLGADGYTF; CDR3nt: TGTGCCACCAGTGATTTGGGGGCCGATGGCTACACCTTC
abundance: many; j_gene: TRBJ1-6; d_gene: TRBD1; v_gene: TRBV20-1; CDR3aa: CSATRVEGQGIYNSPLHF; CDR3nt: TGCAGTGCCACGAGGGTAGAGGGACAGGGGATCTATAATTCACCCCTCCACTTT
abundance: many; j_gene: TRBJ2-7; d_gene: .; v_gene: TRBV29-1; CDR3aa: CSWPVSYEQYF; CDR3nt: TGCAGCTGGCCAGTAAGCTACGAGCAGTACTTC
abundance: many; j_gene: TRBJ1-2; d_gene: .; v_gene: TRBV29-1; CDR3aa: CSISARPHGYTF; CDR3nt: TGCAGCATTTCGGCCAGGCCCCATGGCTACACCTTC
abundance: many; j_gene: TRBJ1-1; d_gene: .; v_gene: TRBV10-3; CDR3aa: CAISNRIEEEAFF; CDR3nt: TGTGCCATCAGTAATAGGATAGAAGAAGAAGCTTTCTTT
abundance: .; j_gene: TRBJ2-2; d_gene: TRBD1; v_gene: TRBV11-2; CDR3aa: CASSLGRRTGGFTGELFF; CDR3nt: TGTGCCAGCAGCTTAGGCCGTCGGACAGGGGGCTTCACCGGGGAGCTGTTTTTT
abundance: many; j_gene: TRBJ2-5; d_gene: .; v_gene: TRBV6-5; CDR3aa: CASSYSTDQETQYF; CDR3nt: TGTGCCAGCAGTTACTCGACAGACCAAGAGACCCAGTACTTC
abundance: .; j_gene: TRBJ1-2; d_gene: .; v_gene: TRBV3-1; CDR3aa: CASGLGNYGYTF; CDR3nt: TGTGCCAGCGGACTGGGTAACTATGGCTACACCTTC
abundance: many; j_gene: TRBJ2-7; d_gene: TRBD2; v_gene: TRBV6-6; CDR3aa: CASSSARGTYEQYF; CDR3nt: TGTGCCAGCAGTTCCGCGCGGGGGACCTACGAGCAGTACTTC
abundance: many; j_gene: TRBJ1-1; d_gene: .; v_gene: TRBV20-1; CDR3aa: CSARDWGGSTEAFF; CDR3nt: TGCAGTGCTAGAGATTGGGGCGGGAGCACTGAAGCTTTCTTT
abundance: many; j_gene: TRBJ1-5; d_gene: TRBD1; v_gene: TRBV7-8; CDR3aa: CASRDRGRNINSNQPQHF; CDR3nt: TGTGCCAGCAGGGACAGGGGGCGAAATATCAATAGCAATCAGCCCCAGCATTTT
abundance: once; j_gene: TRBJ1-1; d_gene: .; v_gene: TRBV27; CDR3aa: CASSSSVGTEAFF; CDR3nt: TGTGCCAGCAGTTCAAGCGTGGGAACTGAAGCTTTCTTT
abundance: .; j_gene: TRBJ1-2; d_gene: .; v_gene: TRBV6-1; CDR3aa: CASSAVRANYGYTF; CDR3nt: TGTGCCAGCAGTGCCGTCAGGGCTAACTATGGCTACACCTTC
abundance: many; j_gene: TRBJ1-5; d_gene: .; v_gene: TRBV7-2; CDR3aa: CASSLAYRQPQHF; CDR3nt: TGTGCCAGCAGCTTAGCGTATAGACAGCCCCAGCATTTT
abundance: few; j_gene: TRBJ1-2; d_gene: .; v_gene: TRBV28; CDR3aa: CASSLTGDCGYTF; CDR3nt: TGTGCCAGCAGTTTAACCGGGGACTGTGGCTACACCTTC
abundance: many; j_gene: TRBJ1-2; d_gene: .; v_gene: TRBV12-5; CDR3aa: CASGLDRNYGYTF; CDR3nt: TGTGCTAGTGGTTTGGACAGAAACTATGGCTACACCTTC
abundance: many; j_gene: TRBJ1-1; d_gene: .; v_gene: TRBV5-1; CDR3aa: CASSLAHGTEAFF; CDR3nt: TGCGCCAGCAGCTTGGCACATGGCACTGAAGCTTTCTTT